The entry below describes one T cell receptor (beta chain). Profiling relied on immunoSEQ multiplex PCR, and the TCRdb table lists in-frame clones only, not all of them. The sample has 150,000 to 200,000 clones; approximately 90% are singletons. These data belong to a study of blood T cell repertoires in COVID-19. Germline CDR1 and CDR2: KGHDR and SFDVKD. Between the trimmed V and J ends, which lost 7 bases and 10 bases, there was a span of 15 bases. This CDR3 has 13 amino acids. The clonotype originates from a woman over 75 in a cohort sampled during active or convalescent COVID-19. The chain couples TRBV24-1 to TRBJ1-4, with D perhaps TRBD1 (5 bases). Source material: peripheral blood. This CDR3 is CATSQGGRGKLFF. As DNA, the CDR3 is TGTGCCACCAGCCAGGGAGGGCGGGGAAAACTGTTTTTT.